This T cell receptor (beta chain) stems from a study of T-cell memory formation after mild COVID-19. Study results and caveats: Nothing confirmed that second-wave clones peaking on day 37 were specific for SARS-CoV-2.

With 3 bases removed from V and 2 bases from J, the gap between germline ends came to 14 bases. The germline V gene encodes CDR1 LNHDA and CDR2 SQIVND (reference sequence). The CDR3 has 15 amino acids. Worth noting for this clonotype: Its antigen is still unknown.

TCRalpha and TCRbeta libraries used 5'RACE with constant-segment primers and UMIs. TCRdb used MiXCR to reprocess the 5' RACE reads, holding one entry per CDR3 protein. This sample has roughly 240,000 distinct CDR3 sequences, with under 20% found just once. Input material: PBMCs or a T cell subset sorted from them (not recorded which). This clonotype was sampled from a man aged 18 to 29 who had mild COVID-19 (a few samples of this study predate the infection). Cell type and time point are not known. The genes are TRBV19 and TRBJ2-7; tentative D call: TRBD2 (5 bases). CDR3: CASSMTIRTAYEQYF. CDR3 DNA: TGTGCCAGTAGTATGACTATCAGAACCGCCTACGAGCAGTACTTC. Full variable domain (missing parts from reference TRBV19 and TRBJ2-7): DGGITQSPKYLFRKEGQNVTLSCEQNLNHDAMYWYRQDPGQGLRLIYYSQIVNDFQKGDIAEGYSVSREKKESFPLTVTSAQKNPTAFYLCASSMTIRTAYEQYFGPGTRLTVT.